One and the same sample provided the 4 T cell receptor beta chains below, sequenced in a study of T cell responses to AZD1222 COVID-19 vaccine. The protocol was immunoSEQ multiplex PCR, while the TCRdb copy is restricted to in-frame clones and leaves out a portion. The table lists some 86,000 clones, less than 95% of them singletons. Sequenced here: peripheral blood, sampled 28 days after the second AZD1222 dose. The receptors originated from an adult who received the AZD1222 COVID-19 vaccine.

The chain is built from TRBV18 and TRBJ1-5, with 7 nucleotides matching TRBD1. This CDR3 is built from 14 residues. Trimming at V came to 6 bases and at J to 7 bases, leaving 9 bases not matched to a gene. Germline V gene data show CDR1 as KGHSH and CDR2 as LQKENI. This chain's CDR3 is CASSPQGGRQPQHF. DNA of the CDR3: TGTGCCAGCTCGCCTCAGGGGGGTAGGCAGCCCCAGCATTTT.

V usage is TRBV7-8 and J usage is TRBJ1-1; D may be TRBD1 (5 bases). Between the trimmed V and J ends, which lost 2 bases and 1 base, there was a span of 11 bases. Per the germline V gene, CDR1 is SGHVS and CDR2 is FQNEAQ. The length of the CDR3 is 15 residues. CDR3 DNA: TGTGCCAGCAGCTTACGGGGGACGCGGAACACTGAAGCTTTCTTT. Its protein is CASSLRGTRNTEAFF.

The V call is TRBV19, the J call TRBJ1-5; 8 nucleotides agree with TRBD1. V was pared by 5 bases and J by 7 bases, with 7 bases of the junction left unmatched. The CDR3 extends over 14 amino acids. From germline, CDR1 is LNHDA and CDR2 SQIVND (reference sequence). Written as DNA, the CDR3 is TGTGCCAGTAGTTCAGGACAGGGCGGGCAGCCCCAGCATTTT. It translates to CASSSGQGGQPQHF.

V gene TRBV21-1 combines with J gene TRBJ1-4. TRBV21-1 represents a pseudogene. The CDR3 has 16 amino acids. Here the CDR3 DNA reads TGTGCCAGCAGCAAAGAACGGGGGGGAACTAATGAAAAACTGTTTTTT. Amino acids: CASSKERGGTNEKLFF.